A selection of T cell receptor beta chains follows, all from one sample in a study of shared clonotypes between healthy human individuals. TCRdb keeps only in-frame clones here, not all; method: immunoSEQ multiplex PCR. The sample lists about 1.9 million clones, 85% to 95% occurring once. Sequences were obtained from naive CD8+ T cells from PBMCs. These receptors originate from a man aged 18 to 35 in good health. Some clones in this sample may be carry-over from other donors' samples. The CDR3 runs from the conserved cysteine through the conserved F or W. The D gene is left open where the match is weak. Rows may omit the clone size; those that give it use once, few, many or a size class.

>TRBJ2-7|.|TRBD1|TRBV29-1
TGCAGCGCTGAGGACAGGGACCTCTACGAGCAGTACTTC
CSAEDRDLYEQYF
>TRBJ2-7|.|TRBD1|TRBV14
TGTGCCAGCAGCCACCGGGGACAGGGGGCCTACGAGCAGTACTTC
CASSHRGQGAYEQYF
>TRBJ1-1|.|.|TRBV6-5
TGTGCCAGCAGTTACGGAACTGAAGCTTTCTTT
CASSYGTEAFF
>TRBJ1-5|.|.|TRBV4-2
TGTGCCAGCAGCCCCGAGGGGCCCAATCAGCCCCAGCATTTT
CASSPEGPNQPQHF
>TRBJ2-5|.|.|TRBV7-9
TGTGCCAGCAGCTCCGGACCGGGCGGGCCCGATTGGGAGACCCAGTACTTC
CASSSGPGGPDWETQYF
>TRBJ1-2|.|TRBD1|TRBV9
TGTGCCAGCAGCGAGTACAGCACAGGGGCTGGCTACACCTTC
CASSEYSTGAGYTF
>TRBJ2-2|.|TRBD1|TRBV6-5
TGTGCCAGCAGTTACCGGACAGGGGGCAACACCGGGGAGCTGTTTTTT
CASSYRTGGNTGELFF
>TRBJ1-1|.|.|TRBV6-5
TGTGCCAGCAGTTACGAGTTACGGGGAATGGCTGAAGCTTTCTTT
CASSYELRGMAEAFF
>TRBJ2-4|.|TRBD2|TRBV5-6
TGTGCCAGCAGCTTGGATACTAGCGGAAAAAACATTCAGTACTTC
CASSLDTSGKNIQYF
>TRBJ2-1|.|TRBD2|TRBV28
TGTGCCAGCAGTTTCAGCGGGACCAATGAGCAGTTCTTC
CASSFSGTNEQFF
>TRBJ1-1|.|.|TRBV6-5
TGTGCCAGCAGGCAGGGCAGTGGCACTGAAGCTTTCTTT
CASRQGSGTEAFF
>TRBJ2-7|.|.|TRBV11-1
TGTGCCAGCAGCACCGGGACCTACTACGAGCAGTACTTC
CASSTGTYYEQYF
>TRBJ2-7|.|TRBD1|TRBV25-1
TGTGCCAGCAGTGAATTGCTAGCAGGGGGTGGCGAGCAGTACTTC
CASSELLAGGGEQYF
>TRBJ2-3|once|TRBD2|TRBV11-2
TGTGCCAGCAGCTTAGGCGGGAGAGACACAGATACGCAGTATTTT
CASSLGGRDTDTQYF
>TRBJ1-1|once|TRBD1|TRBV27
TGTGCCAGCAGTCCGTTAAGGACAGGGCTCAAGTACACTGAAGCTTTCTTT
CASSPLRTGLKYTEAFF
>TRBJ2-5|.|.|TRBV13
TGTGCCAGCAGCCAATCTGCTCAGACCCAGTACTTC
CASSQSAQTQYF
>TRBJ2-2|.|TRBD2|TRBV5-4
TGTGCCAGCAATAGCGGGAGGGCCGGGGAGCTGTTTTTT
CASNSGRAGELFF
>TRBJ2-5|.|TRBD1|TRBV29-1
TGCAGCGTTGAAGATCGAGCGACAGGGGGCTGGGAGACCCAGTACTTC
CSVEDRATGGWETQYF
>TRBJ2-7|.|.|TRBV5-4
TGTGCCAGCAGCGCCCGGGACTCCTACGAGCAGTACTTC
CASSARDSYEQYF
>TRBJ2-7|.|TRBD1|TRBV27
TGTGCCAGCAGTTTATCTCGGGACAGGGGGTCCTACGAGCAGTACTTC
CASSLSRDRGSYEQYF
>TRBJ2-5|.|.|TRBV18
TGTGCCAGCTCACCACGGGACTACCAAGAGACCCAGTACTTC
CASSPRDYQETQYF
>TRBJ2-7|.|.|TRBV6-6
TGTGCCAGCAGTTACCAGGGGCTCGAGCAGTACTTC
CASSYQGLEQYF
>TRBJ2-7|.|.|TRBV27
TGTGCCAGCAGTTTAGCAGGGGACCACGAGCAGTACTTC
CASSLAGDHEQYF
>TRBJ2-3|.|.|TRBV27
TGTGCCAGCAAAGGAAGGGGGGCAGATACGCAGTATTTT
CASKGRGADTQYF
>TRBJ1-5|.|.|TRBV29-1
TGCAGCGTCTGGGGGGGGGCGAATCAGCCCCAGCATTTT
CSVWGGANQPQHF
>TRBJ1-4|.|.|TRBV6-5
TGTGCCAGCAGTTTCCAGAGAGTCCCTAATGAAAAACTGTTTTTT
CASSFQRVPNEKLFF
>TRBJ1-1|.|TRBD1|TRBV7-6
TGTGCCAGCAGCTTAGGGGGACAGGGCACTGAAGCTTTCTTT
CASSLGGQGTEAFF
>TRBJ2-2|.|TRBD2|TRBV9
TGTGCCAGCAGCGTAGCTAGGATAGCGGGAGGAGGCACCGGGGAGCTGTTTTTT
CASSVARIAGGGTGELFF
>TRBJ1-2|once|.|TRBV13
TGTGCCAGCAGCACTGGGACCGGTCAAAAAGATGGCTACACCTTC
CASSTGTGQKDGYTF
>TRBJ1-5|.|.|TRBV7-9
TGTGCCAGCAGCTTAGTAGCAGGAGAGAATCAGCCCCAGCATTTT
CASSLVAGENQPQHF
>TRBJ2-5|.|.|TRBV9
TGTGCCAGCAGCGGACCAGGGAGGGGGGAGACCCAGTACTTC
CASSGPGRGETQYF
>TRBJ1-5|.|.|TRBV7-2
TGTGCCAGCAGCTTAGCCTTTGGGAATCAGCCCCAGCATTTT
CASSLAFGNQPQHF
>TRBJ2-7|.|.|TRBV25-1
TGTGCCAGCAGTGAAAGGGACTCATTCCTTGCCGAGCAGTACTTC
CASSERDSFLAEQYF
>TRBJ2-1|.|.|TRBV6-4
TGTGCCAGCAGTGACCTCAATGAGCAGTTCTTC
CASSDLNEQFF
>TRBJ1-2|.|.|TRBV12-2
TGTCCGGGGATTGGCTACACCTTC
CPGIGYTF
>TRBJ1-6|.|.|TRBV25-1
TGTGCCAGCAGTGAATCCACGGGGCCTAATTCACCCCTCCACTTT
CASSESTGPNSPLHF
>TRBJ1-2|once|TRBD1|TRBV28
TGTGCCACCTCTTTTTCGTGGGACAGGGGGGATGGCTACACCTTC
CATSFSWDRGDGYTF
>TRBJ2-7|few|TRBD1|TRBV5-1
TGCGCCAGCAGCTGGGACAGGGGCTACGAGCAGTACTTC
CASSWDRGYEQYF
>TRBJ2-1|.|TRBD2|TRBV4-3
TGCGCCAGCAGCCAATTGGGACTAGCGGGAGGGAATGAGCAGTTCTTC
CASSQLGLAGGNEQFF
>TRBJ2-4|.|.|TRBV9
TGTGCCAGCAGCGTAGTACCCAACCCCGAGGAAATTCAGTACTTC
CASSVVPNPEEIQYF
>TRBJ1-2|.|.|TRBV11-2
TGTGCCAGCAGCTTAGTCAGGGACCAGGTCTACACCTTC
CASSLVRDQVYTF
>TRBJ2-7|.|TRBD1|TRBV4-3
TGCGCCAGCAGCCTAGAACCCGGGACAGAAGTAACTTATGGGTACGAGCAGTACTTC
CASSLEPGTEVTYGYEQYF
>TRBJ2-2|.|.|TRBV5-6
TGTGCCAGCAGCACCGAACTTACAGGCTACACCGGGGAGCTGTTTTTT
CASSTELTGYTGELFF
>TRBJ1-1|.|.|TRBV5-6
TGTGCCAGCAGCGACATCATGGGGGGCACTGAAGCTTTCTTT
CASSDIMGGTEAFF
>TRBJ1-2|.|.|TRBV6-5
TGTGCCAGCACCCCCGGGGCCCATAACTATGGCTACACCTTC
CASTPGAHNYGYTF
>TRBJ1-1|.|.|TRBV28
TGTGCCAGCAGTCCGCGGGTCCTCACTGAAGCTTTCTTT
CASSPRVLTEAFF
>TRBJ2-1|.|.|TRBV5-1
TGCGCCAGCAGCTGGGTGGGCCTTGCGTCCAATGAGCAGTTCTTC
CASSWVGLASNEQFF
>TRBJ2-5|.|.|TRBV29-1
TGCAGCGTTGTCGTGGCTCCGCCGCGGACCCAGTACTTC
CSVVVAPPRTQYF
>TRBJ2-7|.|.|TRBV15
TGTGCCACCAGCAGAGATCGTGTCAGGGCGGGGACCGAGCAGTACTTC
CATSRDRVRAGTEQYF
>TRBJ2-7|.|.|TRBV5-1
TGCGCCAGCAGCTCCGAGCCAAGAAAAGAATACGAGCAGTACTTC
CASSSEPRKEYEQYF
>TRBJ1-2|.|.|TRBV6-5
TGTGCCAGCAGTTACCCACTCACCGGCGGCTATGGCTACACCTTC
CASSYPLTGGYGYTF
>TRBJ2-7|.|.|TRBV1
TGCACCAGCGGTTGGGGATCGAGGGATCACTCCTACGAGCAGTACTTC
CTSGWGSRDHSYEQYF
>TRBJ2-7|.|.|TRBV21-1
TGTGCCAGCAGCATCCGATGTCAACAGGCGGAATTGAAGCAGTACTTC
CASSIRCQQAELKQYF
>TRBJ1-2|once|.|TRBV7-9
TGTGCCAGCAGCTTAAGACTTTCCGATGGCTACACCTTC
CASSLRLSDGYTF
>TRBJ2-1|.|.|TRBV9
TGTGCCAGCAGCCTTCCTAGCAATGAGCAGTTCTTC
CASSLPSNEQFF
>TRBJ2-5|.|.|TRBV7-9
TGTGCCAGCAGTCCCTCGTTTTCCGAGAGAGAGACCCAGTACTTC
CASSPSFSERETQYF
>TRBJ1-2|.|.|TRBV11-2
TGTGCCAGCAGCTTAGATTTGGGACATAGATATGGCTACACCTTC
CASSLDLGHRYGYTF
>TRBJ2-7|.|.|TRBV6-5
TGTGCCAGCAGTTATGGGGAGGCCTACGAGCAGTACTTC
CASSYGEAYEQYF